This T cell receptor (beta chain) was sequenced for a study of Ad26.COV2.S vaccination and SARS-CoV-2 variants. Germline V lookup: CDR1 SGHAT, CDR2 FQNNGV. The CDR3 consists of 16 residues. The trim removed 4 bases at V and 7 bases at J, leaving 10 bases unmatched. Profiling relied on immunoSEQ multiplex PCR, and the TCRdb table lists in-frame clones only, not all of them. The data show around 340,000 clones, with 88% seen just once and 6.4% held by the top ten. Treatment defined: around 19 received Ad26.COV2.S at low or high dose, single or two shots; about 5 received placebo; per-sample allocation not given. All samples were drawn on day 63, counting from the first vaccine or placebo injection. The study used a vaccine consisting of an Ad26 vector that expressed Wuhan-strain SARS-CoV-2 spike.

The clonotype comes from a person between 18 and 60 years old who received the Ad26.COV2.S COVID-19 vaccine or a placebo. The source material was peripheral blood, sampled in a trial of Ad26.COV2.S vaccine versus placebo. The V and J genes are TRBV11-2 and TRBJ2-2; 9 nucleotides agree with TRBD2. The CDR3 DNA reads TGTGCCAGCAGCTCTCGGGCTAGCGGGGACCACGGGGAGCTGTTTTTT. Protein product: CASSSRASGDHGELFF.